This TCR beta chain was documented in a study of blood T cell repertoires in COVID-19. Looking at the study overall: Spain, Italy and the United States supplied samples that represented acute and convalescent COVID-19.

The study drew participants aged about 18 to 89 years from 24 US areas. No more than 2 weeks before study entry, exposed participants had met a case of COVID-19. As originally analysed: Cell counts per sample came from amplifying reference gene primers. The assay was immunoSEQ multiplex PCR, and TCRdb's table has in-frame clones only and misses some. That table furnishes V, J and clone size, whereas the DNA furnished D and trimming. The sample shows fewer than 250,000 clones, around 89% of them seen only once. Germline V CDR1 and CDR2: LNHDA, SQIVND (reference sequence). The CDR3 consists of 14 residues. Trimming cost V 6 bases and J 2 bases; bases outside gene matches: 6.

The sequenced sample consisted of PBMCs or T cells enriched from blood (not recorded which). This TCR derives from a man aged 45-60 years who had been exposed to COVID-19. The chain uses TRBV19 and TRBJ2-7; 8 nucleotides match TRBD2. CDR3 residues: CASRVQRETYEQYV. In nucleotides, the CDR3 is TGTGCCAGTAGGGTTCAGCGGGAGACCTACGAGCAGTACGTC.